Presented here are 27 T cell receptor beta chains from one specimen sequenced in a study of blood T cell repertoires in COVID-19. Assay: immunoSEQ multiplex PCR; the TCRdb copy retains only in-frame clones and omits some. The profile shows about 130,000 clones, about 76% of them singletons. Sequencing input: peripheral blood. These TCRs come from an elderly man with acute or convalescent COVID-19.

The gene calls are TRBV6-5 and TRBJ2-7, with TRBD2 identical over 7 bases. V lost 0 bases, J lost 0 bases, and 5 bases stayed unmatched. The CDR3 is made up of 16 amino acids. Germline assignment: CDR1 MNHEY and CDR2 SVGAGI. The CDR3 DNA reads TGTGCCAGCAGTTACTCCCGGGGCGGGAGCTCCTACGAGCAGTACTTC. This translates into CASSYSRGGSSYEQYF.

This clone was detected only once. The chain is built from TRBV7-9 and TRBJ1-1; the D is unclear. Trimming took off 2 bases at V and 1 base at J, with 5 bases between the two ends. The CDR3 has 13 residues. Germline lookup yields CDR1 SEHNR and CDR2 FQNEAQ (reference sequence). This CDR3 reads CASSLSRNTEAFF. The CDR3 coding sequence is TGTGCCAGCAGCTTAAGTAGGAACACTGAAGCTTTCTTT.

The chain uses TRBV6-5 and TRBJ1-1; D is undetermined. Per the germline V gene, CDR1 is MNHEY and CDR2 is SVGAGI. The V gene lost 6 bases and the J gene lost 0 bases, with 11 bases spanning the gap. This CDR3 contains 14 residues. DNA of the CDR3: TGTGCCAGCAGGATGCGGATGATGAACACTGAAGCTTTCTTT. It specifies CASRMRMMNTEAFF.

This rearrangement joins TRBV28 to TRBJ2-1; TRBD1 agrees at 11 bases. The V gene's germline CDR1 is MDHEN and CDR2 SYDVKM. The J segment lost 5 bases and the V segment lost 3 bases, leaving 6 bases of the junction unmatched. The CDR3 is made up of 16 amino acids. The CDR3 nucleotides read TGTGCCAGCAGTTTCGTACCGGGACAGGGGGACAATGAGCAGTTCTTC. Its translation: CASSFVPGQGDNEQFF.

This chain connects TRBV6-5 to TRBJ2-1; 8 bases line up with TRBD2. The CDR3 has 14 amino acids. J was trimmed by 16 bases and V by 7 bases; bases with no gene match: 18. Germline-derived CDR1 and CDR2 are MNHEY and SVGAGI. The CDR3 sequence: CASTTPGGRQRGFF. CDR3 coding DNA: TGTGCCAGCACCACTCCGGGAGGGAGACAGAGGGGTTTCTTC.

The chain uses TRBV5-1 and TRBJ2-3, with TRBD1 as a possible D gene (6 bases). Per the germline V gene, CDR1 is SGHRS and CDR2 is YFSETQ. The CDR3 is made up of 17 amino acids. V shed 1 base and J shed 0 bases, with 15 bases lying between them. The CDR3 is CASSLQGSTLSTDTQYF. The CDR3 DNA sequence: TGCGCCAGCAGCTTGCAGGGGTCCACCTTAAGCACAGATACGCAGTATTTT.

The rearrangement links TRBV7-9 to TRBJ2-3; tentative D call: TRBD2 (6 bases). CDR1 and CDR2 from the germline V gene are SEHNR and FQNEAQ (reference sequence). Trimming took off 10 bases at V and 2 bases at J, with 13 bases between the two ends. The CDR3 extends over 13 amino acids. DNA for the CDR3: TGTGCCACCCCGGAGGGGTACACAGATACGCAGTATTTT. Translated: CATPEGYTDTQYF.

The chain couples TRBV7-2 to TRBJ2-1; TRBD1 might be the D (5 bases). The CDR3 spans 14 residues. CDR1 and CDR2 from the germline V gene are SGHTA and FQGNSA. V was trimmed by 5 bases and J by 2 bases, leaving 10 bases between them. As DNA, the CDR3 is TGTGCCAGCAGCGCAGGGTTCACCTACAATGAGCAGTTCTTC. It codes for CASSAGFTYNEQFF. Using reference TRBV7-2 and TRBJ2-1 for the parts outside the CDR3, the full variable domain is GAGVSQSPSNKVTEKGKDVELRCDPISGHTALYWYRQSLGQGLEFLIYFQGNSAPDKSGLPSDRFSAERTGGSVSTLTIQRTQQEDSAVYLCASSAGFTYNEQFFGPGTRLTVL.

The chain recombines TRBV5-4 with TRBJ1-1; D remains unclear. Trimming took off 0 bases at V and 1 base at J, with 16 bases between the two ends. Germline CDR1 SGHNT, CDR2 YYREEE (reference sequence). This CDR3 contains 17 residues. Written as DNA, the CDR3 is TGTGCCAGCAGCTTGGACGGTGGCAGGCTCCAGAACACTGAAGCTTTCTTT. It is translated as CASSLDGGRLQNTEAFF.

The rearrangement uses TRBV10-3 and TRBJ2-7, with D possibly matching TRBD1 (6 bases). V was pared by 4 bases and J by 3 bases, with 7 bases between. Looked up from germline, CDR1 is ENHRY and CDR2 is SYGVKD. The CDR3 spans 12 residues. This chain's CDR3 is CAISGQDYEQYF. The CDR3 DNA sequence: TGTGCCATCAGTGGACAGGACTACGAGCAGTACTTC.

The chain couples TRBV19 to TRBJ2-7; the D gene is possibly TRBD1 (6 bases). Trimming cost V 3 bases and J 5 bases, with 14 bases left between them. This CDR3 is 14 amino acids long. Per germline, CDR1 LNHDA and CDR2 SQIVND (reference sequence). The DNA of the CDR3 is TGTGCCAGTAGTATTTTTGGGGGCCCCCACGAGCAGTACTTC. Translated, it gives CASSIFGGPHEQYF.

The chain recombines TRBV7-2 with TRBJ1-6; 9 bases match TRBD1. This CDR3 has 16 amino acids. CDR1 and CDR2 (germline): SGHTA, FQGNSA. Trimming cost V 1 base and J 10 bases; bases outside gene matches: 8. The CDR3 sequence is CASSLGPGQGRSPLHF. For the CDR3, the DNA is TGTGCCAGCAGCTTAGGGCCGGGACAGGGTCGCTCACCCCTCCACTTT.

The rearrangement uses TRBV6-5 and TRBJ2-2; the match to TRBD1 covers 7 bases. The CDR3 spans 15 residues. Trimming took 7 bases from V and 2 from J; bases not matched to a gene: 7. The V gene's germline CDR1 is MNHEY and CDR2 SVGAGI. CDR3 sequence reads: CASTLRQGNTGELFF. The CDR3 nucleotides read TGTGCCAGCACCCTACGACAGGGAAACACCGGGGAGCTGTTTTTT.

The chain couples TRBV12-3 or TRBV12-4 to TRBJ1-6; D is uncertain. With 0 bases removed from V and 10 bases from J, the gap between germline ends came to 7 bases. The CDR3 is made up of 13 amino acids. The CDR3 DNA sequence: TGTGCCAGCAGTTTAGCGATTAGCTCACCCCTCCACTTT. It codes for CASSLAISSPLHF.

This clone was seen a few times. The chain recombines TRBV5-4 with TRBJ1-2, with D possibly TRBD1 on 5 matching bases. Germline values: CDR1 SGHNT, CDR2 YYREEE (reference sequence). Trimming stripped 3 bases from V and 3 bases from J, with 12 bases between. The CDR3 spans 14 residues. CDR3 region: CASSWTDSYYGYTF. DNA of the CDR3: TGTGCCAGCAGCTGGACCGACAGCTACTATGGCTACACCTTC.

This clone occurred once. This sequence joins TRBV29-1 and TRBJ1-4; 11 bases are shared with TRBD1. Germline loops: CDR1 SQVTM, CDR2 ANQGSEA. V shed 7 bases and J 2 bases; nucleotides not matched to a gene: 3. CDR3 length equals 14 residues. The CDR3 region is CSAGDRGTNEKLFF. In DNA, the CDR3 is TGCAGCGCCGGGGACAGGGGGACTAATGAAAAACTGTTTTTT.

This clone has more than one count but fewer than ten. This chain uses TRBV6-5 with TRBJ2-2; 7 bases fit TRBD2. CDR1 is MNHEY, CDR2 SVGAGI, per germline. The CDR3 covers 13 residues. Trimming removed 10 bases from V and 0 bases from J; junction bases left unmatched: 2. Here the CDR3 reads CATGLTNTGELFF. Here the CDR3 DNA reads TGTGCCACGGGACTAACGAACACCGGGGAGCTGTTTTTT.

This clone was observed a single time. The chain recombines TRBV4-1 with TRBJ2-5; 7 positions match TRBD1. V gave up 4 bases and J gave up 1 base; unmatched junction bases: 6. The CDR3 has 15 residues. Germline CDR1 MGHRA, CDR2 YSYEKL. CDR3 protein: CASSPVGQPQETQYF. The CDR3 DNA sequence: TGCGCCAGCAGCCCCGTGGGACAGCCCCAAGAGACCCAGTACTTC.

A few counts support this clone. The chain combines TRBV4-1 with TRBJ1-5, with 7 nucleotides matching TRBD1. This CDR3 is built from 15 residues. The V and J ends lost 5 bases and 4 bases, in that order; junction bases with no gene match: 8. Germline V CDR1 and CDR2: MGHRA, YSYEKL. The CDR3 loop reads CASSKGAQTNQPQHF. CDR3 in DNA: TGCGCCAGCAGCAAGGGGGCGCAAACAAATCAGCCCCAGCATTTT.

V usage is TRBV2 and J usage is TRBJ1-6; D might be TRBD1 (5 bases). From germline, CDR1 is SNHLY and CDR2 FYNNEI. This CDR3 is built from 15 residues. Trimming took 1 base from V and 6 from J, leaving 10 bases between them. CDR3 DNA: TGTGCCAGCAGTGAAGGGCCAGGGCGTAATTCACCCCTCCACTTT. It yields the protein CASSEGPGRNSPLHF.

This chain uses TRBV9 with TRBJ2-1; a weak D match, TRBD2 (6 bases). Trimming removed 0 bases from V and 0 bases from J, with 10 bases in between. Germline CDR1 and CDR2: SGDLS and YYNGEE. This CDR3 contains 16 residues. CDR3 DNA sequence: TGTGCCAGCAGCGTAGCAATGGGGGGCTCCTACAATGAGCAGTTCTTC. It is translated as CASSVAMGGSYNEQFF.

The CDR3 nucleotides are TGTGCCAGCAGCTCCACAGGGAGAGGTACGGATGAGCAGTTCTTC. It specifies CASSSTGRGTDEQFF. The chain carries TRBV5-6 and TRBJ2-1; perhaps TRBD1 as D (6 bases). Trimming pared 3 bases from V and 8 bases from J, leaving 18 bases between. The CDR3 consists of 15 residues. Germline V CDR1 and CDR2: SGHDT, YYEEEE.

The chain joins TRBV2 to TRBJ2-1, with TRBD2 identical over 11 bases. The trim removed 9 bases at V and 7 bases at J, leaving 5 bases unmatched. The CDR3 sequence is 13 residues long. Germline V gives CDR1 SNHLY, CDR2 FYNNEI. In DNA form, the CDR3 reads TGTGCCAGGCGGGCTAGCGGGGGGAATGAGCAGTTCTTC. Protein: CARRASGGNEQFF. The full variable domain, its missing parts supplied by reference TRBV2 and TRBJ2-1, is EPEVTQTPSHQVTQMGQEVILRCVPISNHLYFYWYRQILGQKVEFLVSFYNNEISEKSEIFDDQFSVERPDGSNFTLKIRSTKLEDSAMYFCARRASGGNEQFFGPGTRLTVL.

V and J are TRBV27 and TRBJ2-7; the D gene is possibly TRBD2 (5 bases). The length of the CDR3 is 13 residues. Germline CDR1 is MNHEY and CDR2 is SMNVEV (reference sequence). Trimming removed 3 bases at V and 2 bases at J, with 8 bases between. CDR3 region: CASSFTGAYEQYF. The CDR3 DNA is TGTGCCAGCAGTTTTACCGGGGCCTACGAGCAGTACTTC.

V and J are TRBV19 and TRBJ2-4; 8 nucleotides align to TRBD1. Germline assignment: CDR1 LNHDA and CDR2 SQIVND (reference sequence). The length of the CDR3 is 14 residues. V lost 3 bases and J lost 6; bases outside the gene matches: 4. CDR3 loop: CASSIQGAGNIQYF. The CDR3 DNA reads as TGTGCCAGTAGTATCCAGGGGGCGGGAAACATTCAGTACTTC.

This chain links TRBV5-4 with TRBJ2-7, with TRBD2 identical over 11 bases. This CDR3 is 15 amino acids long. CDR1 and CDR2 (germline): SGHNT, YYREEE (reference sequence). Losses at the gene ends were 5 bases for V and 2 bases for J; bases not matched to a gene: 6. CDR3 coding DNA: TGTGCCAGCAGTAGGGGACTAGCGGAGACCTACGAGCAGTACTTC. Its protein is CASSRGLAETYEQYF.

This chain connects TRBV5-4 to TRBJ1-4; tentatively, D is TRBD1 (6 bases). Germline loops: CDR1 SGHNT, CDR2 YYREEE (reference sequence). There are 15 residues in the CDR3. Trimming pared 3 bases from V and 6 bases from J, leaving 15 bases between. CDR3 region: CASSWRGGVDEKLFF. CDR3 bases: TGTGCCAGCAGCTGGAGGGGGGGTGTCGATGAAAAACTGTTTTTT.